Each of the 5 T cell receptor beta chains below was sequenced from the same sample in a study of Ad26.COV2.S vaccination and SARS-CoV-2 variants. Stated treatment: approximately 18 received Ad26.COV2.S at low or high dose, single or two shots; a few received placebo; per-sample allocation not given. Sampling occurred on day 63 after the first vaccine or placebo injection. The repertoire was sequenced with immunoSEQ multiplex PCR; TCRdb's copy has only in-frame clones and lacks some. This table has some 640,000 clones, about 90% appearing once. This sample comprised peripheral blood, obtained in a trial of Ad26.COV2.S vaccine versus placebo. The receptor source for this set is a person between 18 and 59 years old who received the Ad26.COV2.S COVID-19 vaccine or a placebo.

The chain employs TRBV30 and TRBJ2-1; the D call may be TRBD1 or TRBD2 (5 bases each). V shed 2 bases and J shed 8 bases, with 10 bases lying between them. CDR3 length: 12 residues. CDR1 is GTSNPN and CDR2 is SVGIG in the germline V gene (reference sequence). The CDR3 DNA sequence: TGTGCCTGGAGTCCCCAGGGACATGAGCAGTTCTTC. It yields the protein CAWSPQGHEQFF.

The chain is built from TRBV19 and TRBJ1-5, with 11 bases matching TRBD1. This CDR3 contains 16 residues. Germline CDR1 reads LNHDA; CDR2 reads SQIVND (reference sequence). Trimming removed 5 bases from V and 7 bases from J; junction bases left unmatched: 10. For the CDR3, the DNA is TGTGCCAGTAGTCCGCCGGGACAGGGGGTGAACCAGCCCCAGCATTTT. Protein product: CASSPPGQGVNQPQHF.

The chain recombines TRBV2 with TRBJ2-2; D unclear. V was pared by 7 bases and J by 0 bases, with 24 bases between. In germline, CDR1 is SNHLY, CDR2 FYNNEI. The CDR3 covers 19 residues. Here the CDR3 reads CASNSLLGSEDANTGELFF. The DNA for the CDR3 is TGTGCCAGCAATTCATTACTGGGCAGCGAGGACGCGAACACCGGGGAGCTGTTTTTT.

As for this clone: The identical CDR3 is also encoded by other nucleotide sequences in the sample. The V call is TRBV18, the J call TRBJ1-1, with no clear D. The CDR3 runs 14 residues. Trimming took off 3 bases at V and 0 bases at J, with 8 bases between the two ends. Looked up from germline, CDR1 is KGHSH and CDR2 is LQKENI. In DNA, the CDR3 is TGTGCCAGCTCACCCCCTGCGATGAACACTGAAGCTTTCTTT. Translation gives CASSPPAMNTEAFF.

This chain joins TRBV30 and TRBJ2-2, with 12 bases matching TRBD1. The V gene's germline CDR1 is GTSNPN and CDR2 SVGIG (reference sequence). CDR3 length: 17 residues. Trimming cost V 5 bases and J 6 bases; bases outside gene matches: 13. CDR3 protein: CAWGPGQGAPKAGELFF. The CDR3 coding sequence is TGTGCCTGGGGACCGGGACAGGGGGCTCCCAAGGCCGGGGAGCTGTTTTTT.